The clone carrying this TCR beta chain came up many times. The data stem from a study of blood T cell repertoires in COVID-19. Whole-study context: COVID-19 samples from acute and convalescent phases originated in the United States, Italy and Spain.

Generated by immunoSEQ multiplex PCR, the TCRdb table keeps only in-frame clones and is missing some. This sample carries some 80,000 clones, more than 60% of them seen once, and the ten largest clones take around 21%. The CDR3 spans 17 residues. The germline CDR1 and CDR2 sequences are SGHTA and FQGNSA. V was trimmed by 3 bases and J by 4 bases, leaving 16 bases between them. Sequencing was carried out using peripheral blood. V usage is TRBV7-2 and J usage is TRBJ2-6, with D uncertain. This receptor was obtained from a woman of 80 years or more with active or convalescent COVID-19. The DNA of the CDR3 is TGTGCCAGCAGCTTCGACCCGTTGGCGCGGGGGGCCAACGTCCTGACTTTC. It translates to CASSFDPLARGANVLTF.